One T cell receptor (beta chain) is described in this entry. The table came from immunoSEQ multiplex PCR; TCRdb's copy has only in-frame clones and leaves some out. The table lists about 140,000 clones, under 95% of them singletons. This sample is drawn from a study of control samples from healthy donors and cancer patients. The V gene lost 0 bases and the J gene lost 7 bases, with 9 bases spanning the gap. CDR3 length: 13 residues. Germline lookup yields CDR1 SGHTA and CDR2 FQGNSA. Sequencing was performed on blood. The clonotype originates from a man between 40 and 49 years old in good health. The V and J genes are TRBV7-2 and TRBJ1-2, with D unclear. In DNA form, the CDR3 reads TGTGCCAGCAGCTTAGCCACACGCGGTGGCTACACCTTC. It translates to CASSLATRGGYTF.